The source of this T cell receptor beta chain is a study of blood T cell repertoires in COVID-19. The CDR3 length is 14 residues. CDR1 is GTSNPN, CDR2 SVGIG, per germline (reference sequence). Trimming cost V 0 bases and J 2 bases, with 8 bases left between them. Source study methods: Using reference gene primer amplification, nucleated cell counts were estimated. Sequencing was performed with immunoSEQ multiplex PCR; in TCRdb, only in-frame clones are kept and a portion is missing. V and J calls and clone size are given by that table; D and trimming were obtained from the DNA. Of 300,000 to 450,000 clones in the sample, 85% were seen once.

This TCR was sampled from a woman aged 18-30 years with acute or convalescent COVID-19. Material for sequencing was peripheral blood. The V and J genes are TRBV30 and TRBJ1-3; TRBD1 is a possible D gene (5 bases). CDR3 DNA: TGTGCCTGGAGTGTACGGACAACTGGAAACACCATATATTTT. Its protein product is CAWSVRTTGNTIYF.